This record concerns one T cell receptor beta chain sequence. Each individual donor underwent a draw of ten milliliters of peripheral blood. The data were obtained in a study of blood T cells in healthy people across ages. With a J-beta primer mix and a sample-barcoded 5' primer, a second PCR ran roughly 6 to 11 cycles. From the 5' RACE reads, TCRdb called clonotypes with MiXCR, one entry per CDR3 protein. This table holds hundreds of thousands of distinct CDR3 sequences, roughly 20% found once. Sequenced: blood. This receptor was taken from a man between 65 and 80 years old in good health.

In nucleotides, the CDR3 is TGCGCCAGCAGCCTAGCTGGGACAGGGGAGGGTGAAAAACTGTTTTTT. This codes for CASSLAGTGEGEKLFF. V usage is TRBV5-1 and J usage is TRBJ1-4, with 10 bases fitting TRBD1. From germline, CDR1 is SGHRS and CDR2 YFSETQ. The CDR3 is 16 residues long. V shed 4 bases, J shed 7 bases, and the junction held 10 bases outside the gene matches.